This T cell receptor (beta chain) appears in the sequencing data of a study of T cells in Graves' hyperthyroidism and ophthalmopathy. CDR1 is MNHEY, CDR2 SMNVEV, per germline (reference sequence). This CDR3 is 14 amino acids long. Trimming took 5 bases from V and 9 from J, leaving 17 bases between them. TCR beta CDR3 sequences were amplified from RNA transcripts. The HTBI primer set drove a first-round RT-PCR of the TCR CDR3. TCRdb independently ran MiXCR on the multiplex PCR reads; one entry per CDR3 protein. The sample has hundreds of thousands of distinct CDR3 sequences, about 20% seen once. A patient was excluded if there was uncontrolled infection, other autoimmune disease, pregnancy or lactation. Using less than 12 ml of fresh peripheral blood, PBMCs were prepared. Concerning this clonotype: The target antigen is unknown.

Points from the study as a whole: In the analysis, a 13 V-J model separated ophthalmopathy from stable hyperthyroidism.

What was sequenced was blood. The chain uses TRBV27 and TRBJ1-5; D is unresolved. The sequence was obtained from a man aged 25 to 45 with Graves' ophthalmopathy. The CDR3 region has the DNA TGTGCCAGCAGTCCGGGCTTTTGGGATAGGCCCCAGCATTTT. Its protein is CASSPGFWDRPQHF.